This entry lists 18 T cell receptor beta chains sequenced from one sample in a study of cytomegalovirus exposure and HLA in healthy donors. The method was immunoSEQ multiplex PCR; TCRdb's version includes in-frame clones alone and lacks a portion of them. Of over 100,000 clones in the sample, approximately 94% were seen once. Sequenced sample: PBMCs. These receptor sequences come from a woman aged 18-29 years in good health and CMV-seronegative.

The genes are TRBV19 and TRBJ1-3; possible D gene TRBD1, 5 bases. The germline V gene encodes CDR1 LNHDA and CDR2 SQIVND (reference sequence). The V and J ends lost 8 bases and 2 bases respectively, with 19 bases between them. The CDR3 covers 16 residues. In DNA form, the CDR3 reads TGTGCCAGTTGCTGTGGGGGGGTCGACCCTGGAAACACCATATATTTT. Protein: CASCCGGVDPGNTIYF.

The CDR3 loop is CSVKGQYGYTF. Written as DNA, the CDR3 is TGCAGCGTAAAGGGACAATACGGCTACACCTTC. The chain has TRBV29-1 and TRBJ1-2; D perhaps matches TRBD1 (6 bases). Germline V gives CDR1 SQVTM, CDR2 ANQGSEA. The CDR3 is made up of 11 amino acids. Between the trimmed V and J ends, which lost 6 bases and 8 bases, there was a span of 13 bases.

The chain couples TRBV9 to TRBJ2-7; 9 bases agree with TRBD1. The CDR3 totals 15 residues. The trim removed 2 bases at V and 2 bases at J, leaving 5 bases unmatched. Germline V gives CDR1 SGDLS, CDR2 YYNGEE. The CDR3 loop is CASSVLGQGAYEQYF. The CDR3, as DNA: TGTGCCAGCAGCGTCTTGGGACAGGGAGCCTACGAGCAGTACTTC. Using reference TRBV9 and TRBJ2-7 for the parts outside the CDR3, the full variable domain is DSGVTQTPKHLITATGQRVTLRCSPRSGDLSVYWYQQSLDQGLQFLIQYYNGEERAKGNILERFSAQQFPDLHSELNLSSLELGDSALYFCASSVLGQGAYEQYFGPGTRLTVT.

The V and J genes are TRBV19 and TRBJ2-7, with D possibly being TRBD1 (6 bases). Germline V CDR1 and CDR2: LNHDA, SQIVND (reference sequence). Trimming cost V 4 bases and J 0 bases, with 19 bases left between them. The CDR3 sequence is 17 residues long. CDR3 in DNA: TGTGCCAGTAGTAGCGGCGTAACAGGGTGGAGCTCCTACGAGCAGTACTTC. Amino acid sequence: CASSSGVTGWSSYEQYF. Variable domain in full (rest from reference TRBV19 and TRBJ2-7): DGGITQSPKYLFRKEGQNVTLSCEQNLNHDAMYWYRQDPGQGLRLIYYSQIVNDFQKGDIAEGYSVSREKKESFPLTVTSAQKNPTAFYLCASSSGVTGWSSYEQYFGPGTRLTVT.

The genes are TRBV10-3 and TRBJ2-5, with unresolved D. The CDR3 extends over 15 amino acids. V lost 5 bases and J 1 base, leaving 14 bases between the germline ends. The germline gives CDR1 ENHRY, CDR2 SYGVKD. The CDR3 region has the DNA TGTGCCATCAGTTGGAATGACTCTCCCCAAGAGACCCAGTACTTC. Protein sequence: CAISWNDSPQETQYF.

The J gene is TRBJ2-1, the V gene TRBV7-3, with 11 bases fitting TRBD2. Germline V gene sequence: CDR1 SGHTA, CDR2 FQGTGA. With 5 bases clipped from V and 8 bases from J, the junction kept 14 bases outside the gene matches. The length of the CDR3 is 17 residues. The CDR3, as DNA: TGTGCCAGCAGCCCATTCGGTAGCGGGGGGGCCGGGCATGAGCAGTTCTTC. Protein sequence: CASSPFGSGGAGHEQFF.

The CDR3 loop is CASSPTAGKVYEQYF. The CDR3 region has the DNA TGTGCCAGCAGCCCGACGGCCGGGAAGGTCTACGAGCAGTACTTC. The chain carries TRBV7-2 and TRBJ2-7, with TRBD2 as a possible D gene (5 bases). The CDR3 has 15 residues. The germline gives CDR1 SGHTA, CDR2 FQGNSA. With 5 bases removed from V and 3 bases from J, the gap between germline ends came to 17 bases.

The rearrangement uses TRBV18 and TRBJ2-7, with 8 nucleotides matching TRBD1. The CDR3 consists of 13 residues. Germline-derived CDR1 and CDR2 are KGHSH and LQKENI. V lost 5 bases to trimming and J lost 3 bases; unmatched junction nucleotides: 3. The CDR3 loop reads CASSSRGLYEQYF. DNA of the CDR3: TGTGCCAGCTCATCCAGGGGGCTCTACGAGCAGTACTTC. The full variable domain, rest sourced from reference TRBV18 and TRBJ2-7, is NAGVMQNPRHLVRRRGQEARLRCSPMKGHSHVYWYRQLPEEGLKFMVYLQKENIIDESGMPKERFSAEFPKEGPSILRIQQVVRGDSAAYFCASSSRGLYEQYFGPGTRLTVT.

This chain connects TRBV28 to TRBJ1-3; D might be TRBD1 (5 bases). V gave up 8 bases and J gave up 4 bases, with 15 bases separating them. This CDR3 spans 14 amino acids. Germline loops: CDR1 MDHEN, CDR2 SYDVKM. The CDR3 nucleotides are TGTGCCAGCGTCTTTGCAGGGTCAGGAAACACCATATATTTT. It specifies CASVFAGSGNTIYF.

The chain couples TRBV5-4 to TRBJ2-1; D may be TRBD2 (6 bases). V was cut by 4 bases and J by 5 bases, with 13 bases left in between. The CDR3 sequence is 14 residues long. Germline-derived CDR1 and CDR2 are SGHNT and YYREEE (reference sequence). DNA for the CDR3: TGTGCCAGCAGCCCCGGAGGGCAGAACAATGAGCAGTTCTTC. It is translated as CASSPGGQNNEQFF.

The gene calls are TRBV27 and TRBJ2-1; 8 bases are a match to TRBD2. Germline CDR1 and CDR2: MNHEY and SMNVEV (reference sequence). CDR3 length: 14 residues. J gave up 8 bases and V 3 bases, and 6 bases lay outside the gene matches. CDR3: CASSFAGRADEQFF. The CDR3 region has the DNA TGTGCCAGCAGTTTTGCCGGGAGGGCCGATGAGCAGTTCTTC.

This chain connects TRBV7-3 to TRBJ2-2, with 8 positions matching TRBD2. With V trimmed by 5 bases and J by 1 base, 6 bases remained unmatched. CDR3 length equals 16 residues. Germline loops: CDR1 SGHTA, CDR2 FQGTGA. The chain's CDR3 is CASSQGSGGNTGELFF. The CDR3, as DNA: TGTGCCAGCAGCCAAGGAAGCGGGGGGAACACCGGGGAGCTGTTTTTT.

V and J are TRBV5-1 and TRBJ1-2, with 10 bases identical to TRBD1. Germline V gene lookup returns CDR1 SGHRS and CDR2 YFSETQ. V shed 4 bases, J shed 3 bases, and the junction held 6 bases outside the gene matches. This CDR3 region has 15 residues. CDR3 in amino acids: CASSPGQGGHYGYTF. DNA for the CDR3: TGCGCCAGCAGCCCAGGACAGGGGGGCCACTATGGCTACACCTTC.

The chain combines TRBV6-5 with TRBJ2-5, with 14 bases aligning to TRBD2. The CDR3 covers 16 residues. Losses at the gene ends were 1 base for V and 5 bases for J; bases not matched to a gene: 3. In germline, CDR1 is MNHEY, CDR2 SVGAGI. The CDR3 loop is CASSYWGTSGSETQYF. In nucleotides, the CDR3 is TGTGCCAGCAGTTACTGGGGGACTAGCGGGAGCGAGACCCAGTACTTC.

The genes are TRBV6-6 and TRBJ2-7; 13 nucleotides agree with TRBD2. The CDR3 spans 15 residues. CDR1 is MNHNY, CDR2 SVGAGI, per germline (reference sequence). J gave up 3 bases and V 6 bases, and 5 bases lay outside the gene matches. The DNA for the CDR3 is TGTGCCAGCAGACACGGGACTAGCGGGATCTACGAGCAGTACTTC. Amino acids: CASRHGTSGIYEQYF.

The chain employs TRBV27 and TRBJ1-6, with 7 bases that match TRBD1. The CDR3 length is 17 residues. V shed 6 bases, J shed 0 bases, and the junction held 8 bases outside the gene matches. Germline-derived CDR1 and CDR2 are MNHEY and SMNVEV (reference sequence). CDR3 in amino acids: CASRDDRASSYNSPLHF. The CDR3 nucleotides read TGTGCCAGCAGGGACGACAGGGCCAGCTCCTATAATTCACCCCTCCACTTT.

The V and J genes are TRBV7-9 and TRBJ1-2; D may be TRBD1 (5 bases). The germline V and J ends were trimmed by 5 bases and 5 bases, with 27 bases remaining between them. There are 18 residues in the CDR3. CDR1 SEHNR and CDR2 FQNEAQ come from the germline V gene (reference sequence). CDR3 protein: CASSGPEGVLEGLYGYTF. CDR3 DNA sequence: TGTGCCAGCAGCGGGCCCGAGGGAGTTCTGGAGGGGCTATATGGCTACACCTTC.

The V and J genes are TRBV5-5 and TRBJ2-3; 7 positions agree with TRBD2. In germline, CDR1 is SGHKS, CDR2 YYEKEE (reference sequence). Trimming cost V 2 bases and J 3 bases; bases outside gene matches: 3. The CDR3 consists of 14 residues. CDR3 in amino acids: CASSFSGSTDTQYF. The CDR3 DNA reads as TGTGCCAGCAGCTTTAGCGGGTCAACAGATACGCAGTATTTT.